The 21 T cell receptor beta chains in this list originate from one sample, sequenced in a study of blood T cell repertoires in COVID-19. Produced via immunoSEQ multiplex PCR; TCRdb's table is partial and in-frame only. The sample carries around 78,000 clones, roughly 80% recorded once. The sample consisted of peripheral blood. The source of these receptors is a human donor in a cohort sampled during active COVID-19.

CDR3 coding DNA: TGTGCCAGCAGCACGCGGCGGGAGACTACTAACTATGGCTACACCTTC. Protein sequence: CASSTRRETTNYGYTF. The chain carries TRBV3-1 (or the pseudogene TRBV3-2) and TRBJ1-2; no firm D call. Germline lookup yields CDR1 LGHDT and CDR2 YNNKEL (reference sequence). The V gene lost 5 bases and the J gene lost 0 bases, with 16 bases spanning the gap. The length of the CDR3 is 16 residues.

V and J are TRBV27 and TRBJ2-4; perhaps TRBD1 as D (6 bases). V dropped 2 bases and J dropped 1 base, with 12 bases sitting between them. The CDR3 sequence is 16 residues long. Germline values: CDR1 MNHEY, CDR2 SMNVEV (reference sequence). The CDR3 sequence is CASSLRAQGAKNIQYF. Written as DNA, the CDR3 is TGTGCCAGCAGTTTAAGGGCCCAGGGGGCCAAAAACATTCAGTACTTC.

The rearrangement links TRBV4-1 to TRBJ1-1; no reliable D call. V lost 5 bases to trimming and J lost 5 bases, with 12 bases between them. The CDR3 length is 13 residues. Germline V gene lookup returns CDR1 MGHRA and CDR2 YSYEKL. CDR3 region: CASSLMGGTEAFF. The CDR3 bases are TGCGCCAGCAGCTTAATGGGAGGAACTGAAGCTTTCTTT.

V usage is TRBV18 and J usage is TRBJ1-1; D not certain. CDR1 is KGHSH and CDR2 is LQKENI in the germline V gene. This CDR3 has 14 amino acids. The V end lost 3 bases, the J end lost 4 bases, and 12 bases lay between the germline ends. In nucleotides, the CDR3 is TGTGCCAGCTCACCGGCGGGAGGAGGCACTGAAGCTTTCTTT. Translated: CASSPAGGGTEAFF.

The V call is TRBV6-6, the J call TRBJ2-7; possibly TRBD2 for D (6 bases). This CDR3 has 12 amino acids. Germline loops: CDR1 MNHNY, CDR2 SVGAGI (reference sequence). V lost 2 bases, J lost 6 bases, and 8 bases lay in between. For the CDR3, the DNA is TGTGCCAGCAGTTACCGGGGGATCGAGCAGTACTTC. Protein product: CASSYRGIEQYF.

This chain connects TRBV5-6 to TRBJ1-2, with 8 nucleotides matching TRBD1. Trimming cost V 4 bases and J 4 bases; bases outside gene matches: 9. The CDR3 covers 15 residues. Germline CDR1 reads SGHDT; CDR2 reads YYEEEE. The CDR3 sequence is CASSLRRGLGYGYTF. CDR3 DNA sequence: TGTGCCAGCAGCCTTCGCAGGGGGCTTGGCTATGGCTACACCTTC.

The rearrangement uses TRBV6-5 and TRBJ1-1, with 8 positions matching TRBD1. J was trimmed by 0 bases and V by 4 bases; bases with no gene match: 4. This CDR3 contains 15 residues. Germline V gene lookup returns CDR1 MNHEY and CDR2 SVGAGI. The CDR3 region is CASSFDRGLNTEAFF. CDR3 sequence (DNA): TGTGCCAGCAGTTTCGACAGGGGTCTGAACACTGAAGCTTTCTTT.

The chain has TRBV5-1 and TRBJ1-1; 7 bases match TRBD1. The CDR3 length is 15 residues. J lost 1 base, V lost 2 bases, and 5 bases had no gene match. CDR1 is SGHRS, CDR2 YFSETQ, per germline. The CDR3 reads CASSLLGQTNTEAFF. CDR3 DNA: TGCGCCAGCAGCTTACTGGGACAGACGAACACTGAAGCTTTCTTT.

This clone has only a few counts. The gene calls are TRBV6-1 and TRBJ2-4, with 12 bases aligning to TRBD2. Germline values: CDR1 MNHNS, CDR2 SASEGT. V lost 1 base to trimming and J lost 10 bases; unmatched junction nucleotides: 8. The CDR3 covers 16 residues. In DNA form, the CDR3 reads TGTGCCAGCAGTGAAGATCGACTAGCGGGGGCCGTAATTCAGTACTTC. The encoded protein is CASSEDRLAGAVIQYF.

The chain joins TRBV28 to TRBJ2-7; 13 bases fit TRBD2. Trimming cost V 5 bases and J 2 bases; bases outside gene matches: 3. The CDR3 is 15 amino acids. Germline-derived CDR1 and CDR2 are MDHEN and SYDVKM. This CDR3 is CASSGTSGTTYEQYF. The CDR3 DNA sequence: TGTGCCAGCAGTGGGACTAGCGGGACCACCTACGAGCAGTACTTC.

The CDR3 DNA is TGTGCCAGTTGCGACAGGAGCTCAACTAATGAAAAACTGTTTTTT. Its protein product is CASCDRSSTNEKLFF. J is TRBJ1-4 and V is TRBV19; tentatively, D is TRBD1 (6 bases). Germline CDR1 is LNHDA and CDR2 is SQIVND (reference sequence). Trimming shortened V by 8 bases and J by 0 bases, and 13 bases separated the two germline ends. The CDR3 runs to 15 residues.

The J gene is TRBJ2-3, the V gene TRBV7-8, with 9 nucleotides matching TRBD2. The V gene end was trimmed by 5 bases and the J gene end by 5 bases; junction bases not matched to a gene: 8. The CDR3 consists of 15 residues. CDR1 and CDR2 from the germline V gene are SGHVS and FQNEAQ. CDR3 bases: TGTGCCAGCAGCCCCCCGGGACTAGCCGTAGATACGCAGTATTTT. This encodes CASSPPGLAVDTQYF.

The V call is TRBV19, the J call TRBJ1-2; TRBD1 matches at 8 bases. Germline CDR1 LNHDA, CDR2 SQIVND (reference sequence). There are 13 residues in the CDR3. V dropped 5 bases and J dropped 7; count of bases not matched to a gene: 6. CDR3 nucleotides: TGTGCCAGTAGTCGTGGGGACAGGTCTGGCTACACCTTC. It codes for CASSRGDRSGYTF.

The genes are TRBV6-2 or TRBV6-3 and TRBJ2-1; D remains unclear. The CDR3 consists of 14 residues. Germline V gives CDR1 MNHEY, CDR2 SVGEGT. Trimming removed 0 bases at V and 5 bases at J, with 8 bases between. The CDR3 sequence is CASSYSAQHNEQFF. DNA of the CDR3: TGTGCCAGCAGTTACTCAGCGCAGCACAATGAGCAGTTCTTC.

The chain is built from TRBV3-1 (or the pseudogene TRBV3-2) and TRBJ2-7, with D tentatively TRBD2 (5 bases). Germline-derived CDR1 and CDR2 are LGHDT and YNNKEL (reference sequence). The germline V and J ends were trimmed by 4 bases and 7 bases, with 23 bases remaining between them. There are 16 residues in the CDR3. DNA of the CDR3: TGTGCCAGCAGCCTCACCGGGTTCGGGGTACCTACGGAGCAGTACTTC. It yields the protein CASSLTGFGVPTEQYF.

The CDR3 protein is CASSLFPASGGAGEQFF. The CDR3 region has the DNA TGCGCCAGCAGCTTGTTCCCGGCTAGCGGGGGAGCGGGTGAGCAGTTCTTC. This chain uses TRBV5-1 with TRBJ2-1, with TRBD2 matching 10 bases. Looked up from germline, CDR1 is SGHRS and CDR2 is YFSETQ. The J segment lost 9 bases and the V segment lost 1 base, leaving 13 bases of the junction unmatched. The CDR3 has 17 amino acids.

CDR3 bases: TGTGCCAGCAGTAGGGTTGGGAGTGAGCAGTACTTC. This gives the protein CASSRVGSEQYF. This chain joins TRBV9 and TRBJ2-7; the D gene is possibly TRBD2 (5 bases). The germline gives CDR1 SGDLS, CDR2 YYNGEE. CDR3 length: 12 residues. V was cut by 5 bases and J by 7 bases, with 13 bases left in between. The variable domain in full, with the rest retrieved from reference TRBV9 and TRBJ2-7, is DSGVTQTPKHLITATGQRVTLRCSPRSGDLSVYWYQQSLDQGLQFLIQYYNGEERAKGNILERFSAQQFPDLHSELNLSSLELGDSALYFCASSRVGSEQYFGPGTRLTVT.

The chain uses TRBV4-1 and TRBJ2-5; TRBD2 matches at 8 bases. The J segment lost 2 bases and the V segment lost 6 bases, leaving 11 bases of the junction unmatched. CDR1 and CDR2 (germline): MGHRA, YSYEKL. The CDR3 loop spans 16 amino acids. The DNA of the CDR3 is TGCGCCAGCAGTCCGCCGGGACTAGAGGGGCAAGAGACCCAGTACTTC. Its translation is CASSPPGLEGQETQYF.

V and J are TRBV18 and TRBJ1-1, with D maybe TRBD1 (6 bases). The CDR3 has 14 residues. The germline V gene has CDR1 KGHSH and CDR2 LQKENI. Trimming pared 1 base from V and 1 base from J, leaving 7 bases between. CDR3 DNA sequence: TGTGCCAGCTCACCACGGGACAAGAACACTGAAGCTTTCTTT. The encoded protein is CASSPRDKNTEAFF.

This chain joins TRBV19 and TRBJ2-7; D is undetermined. Per the germline V gene, CDR1 is LNHDA and CDR2 is SQIVND (reference sequence). CDR3 length: 12 amino acids. V lost 6 bases and J lost 2, with 8 bases in between. CDR3 in amino acids: CASSQFPYEQYF. The CDR3 DNA follows: TGTGCCAGTAGCCAGTTTCCCTACGAGCAGTACTTC. The full variable domain, with the rest looked up from reference TRBV19 and TRBJ2-7, is DGGITQSPKYLFRKEGQNVTLSCEQNLNHDAMYWYRQDPGQGLRLIYYSQIVNDFQKGDIAEGYSVSREKKESFPLTVTSAQKNPTAFYLCASSQFPYEQYFGPGTRLTVT.

Only a few counts were recorded for this clone. The V and J genes are TRBV10-2 and TRBJ1-4, with 7 bases that match TRBD1. CDR1 and CDR2 from the germline V gene are WSHSY and SAAADI. The CDR3 consists of 14 residues. V lost 6 bases to trimming and J lost 6 bases; unmatched junction nucleotides: 7. CDR3 protein: CASSFGTAYEKLFF. The DNA of the CDR3 is TGCGCCAGCAGCTTCGGGACAGCCTATGAAAAACTGTTTTTT.